This entry lists 25 T cell receptor beta chains sequenced from one sample in a study of lymphopenia after photon versus proton radiotherapy. Method: immunoSEQ multiplex PCR; TCRdb's copy keeps in-frame clones and lacks some. Of some 55,000 clones listed, about four fifths are singletons. The sample in question was peripheral blood, obtained from a patient treated with photon-based radiotherapy. The receptors here all came from a man aged 50 to 60 with gastric cancer.

This clone was seen a few times. This rearrangement joins TRBV5-1 to TRBJ1-4; a weak D match, TRBD1 (5 bases). Trimming stripped 0 bases from V and 9 bases from J, with 15 bases between. The CDR3 is made up of 15 amino acids. Germline V gives CDR1 SGHRS, CDR2 YFSETQ. The CDR3 bases are TGCGCCAGCAGCTTGGGGTTCCCTCGACAGCAAAAACTGTTTTTT. The encoded protein is CASSLGFPRQQKLFF.

This sequence joins TRBV4-1 and TRBJ2-3, with D uncertain. The germline gives CDR1 MGHRA, CDR2 YSYEKL. The CDR3 is made up of 16 amino acids. Trimming pared 0 bases from V and 2 bases from J, leaving 12 bases between. Here the CDR3 DNA reads TGCGCCAGCAGCCAAGACCCCCTGGTAATCACAGATACGCAGTATTTT. It codes for CASSQDPLVITDTQYF.

The chain carries TRBV5-1 and TRBJ2-5, with TRBD1 as a possible D gene (5 bases). In germline, CDR1 is SGHRS, CDR2 YFSETQ. V was clipped by 0 bases and J by 5 bases, with 11 bases between them. The CDR3 loop spans 14 amino acids. The CDR3 DNA follows: TGCGCCAGCAGCTTGGAGGGGATACGGGAGACCCAGTACTTC. It is translated as CASSLEGIRETQYF. Variable domain in full (rest from reference TRBV5-1 and TRBJ2-5): KAGVTQTPRYLIKTRGQQVTLSCSPISGHRSVSWYQQTPGQGLQFLFEYFSETQRNKGNFPGRFSGRQFSNSRSEMNVSTLELGDSALYLCASSLEGIRETQYFGPGTRLLVL.

The J gene is TRBJ2-7, the V gene TRBV5-1; perhaps TRBD2 as D (6 bases). V shed 0 bases and J shed 2 bases, with 15 bases lying between them. The CDR3 sequence is 16 residues long. Germline CDR1 SGHRS, CDR2 YFSETQ. In DNA form, the CDR3 reads TGCGCCAGCAGCTTGGCCGGGGGAGCACTCGCCTACGAGCAGTACTTC. Protein: CASSLAGGALAYEQYF.

V is TRBV28 and J is TRBJ1-3; D remains unclear. Trimming removed 3 bases at V and 0 bases at J, with 9 bases between. Germline-derived CDR1 and CDR2 are MDHEN and SYDVKM. The CDR3 spans 15 residues. The CDR3 DNA sequence: TGTGCCAGCAGTTTTCCAGACCTCTCTGGAAACACCATATATTTT. Protein: CASSFPDLSGNTIYF.

This chain connects TRBV7-2 to TRBJ2-1; the D is unclear. The germline V gene has CDR1 SGHTA and CDR2 FQGNSA. The CDR3 length is 15 residues. V lost 2 bases, J lost 6 bases, and 14 bases lay in between. In DNA, the CDR3 is TGTGCCAGCAGCTTATACGGGTCGATGGGCAATGAGCAGTTCTTC. Amino acid sequence: CASSLYGSMGNEQFF.

This sequence joins TRBV6-5 and TRBJ2-7, with D maybe TRBD1 (6 bases). The CDR3 is 13 amino acids. From germline, CDR1 is MNHEY and CDR2 SVGAGI. Between the trimmed V and J ends, which lost 6 bases and 5 bases, there was a span of 14 bases. For the CDR3, the DNA is TGTGCCAGCAGGGATTCAGGGGTAGACGAGCAGTACTTC. It translates to CASRDSGVDEQYF.

On this clone: Additional DNA sequences in this sample encode the identical CDR3. The chain is built from TRBV9 and TRBJ2-3; 14 bases fit TRBD2. The junction had 3 bases not matched to a gene; V was cut back by 0 bases and J by 6 bases. The length of the CDR3 is 16 residues. CDR1 SGDLS and CDR2 YYNGEE come from the germline V gene. CDR3 loop: CASSVAGLAGADTQYF. DNA for the CDR3: TGTGCCAGCAGCGTAGCGGGACTAGCGGGAGCGGATACGCAGTATTTT.

CDR3 sequence: CASSGPKASGGYQETQYF. CDR3 DNA: TGTGCCAGCAGCGGACCAAAGGCTAGCGGGGGTTACCAAGAGACCCAGTACTTC. This chain uses TRBV9 with TRBJ2-5; TRBD2 matches 10 bases. Looked up from germline, CDR1 is SGDLS and CDR2 is YYNGEE. The CDR3 has 18 amino acids. Unmatched junction bases numbered 11, after V lost 3 bases and J lost 0 bases.

To note about this clone: Other DNA sequences in the sample encode the same CDR3. The rearrangement joins TRBV18 to TRBJ2-7, with 9 bases aligning to TRBD1. The ends lost 6 bases at V and 1 base at J; junction bases unmatched: 4. Germline V gene sequence: CDR1 KGHSH, CDR2 LQKENI. CDR3 length: 14 amino acids. CDR3 nucleotides: TGTGCCAGCTCTCCGGGACAGGGATCCTACGAGCAGTACTTC. It codes for CASSPGQGSYEQYF.

The J gene is TRBJ2-4, the V gene TRBV15, with 7 bases that match TRBD2. Trimming removed 1 base from V and 8 bases from J; junction bases left unmatched: 8. Germline V CDR1 and CDR2: LNHNV, YYDKDF (reference sequence). CDR3 length: 15 amino acids. CDR3 sequence reads: CATSRGGEGDDIQYF. The CDR3 DNA follows: TGTGCCACCAGCAGAGGAGGGGAGGGCGATGACATTCAGTACTTC.

This clone was counted only a few times. The chain is built from TRBV28 and TRBJ1-1; 9 positions match TRBD1. Germline CDR1 is MDHEN and CDR2 is SYDVKM. The CDR3 sequence is 17 residues long. V lost 3 bases, J lost 3 bases, and 11 bases stayed unmatched. CDR3 nucleotide sequence: TGTGCCAGCAGTTTCCGGACAGGGGCCGCCTGGGACACTGAAGCTTTCTTT. Amino acids: CASSFRTGAAWDTEAFF.

This chain uses TRBV5-4 with TRBJ1-1, with 7 bases matching TRBD1. V gave up 4 bases and J gave up 2 bases; unmatched junction bases: 11. CDR1 is SGHNT and CDR2 is YYREEE in the germline V gene (reference sequence). The CDR3 covers 16 residues. Written as DNA, the CDR3 is TGTGCCAGCAGCCCGGGGGGGACAGCAACCAACACTGAAGCTTTCTTT. Amino acid sequence: CASSPGGTATNTEAFF. The complete variable domain, with remaining parts taken from reference TRBV5-4 and TRBJ1-1, reads ETGVTQSPTHLIKTRGQQVTLRCSSQSGHNTVSWYQQALGQGPQFIFQYYREEENGRGNFPPRFSGLQFPNYSSELNVNALELDDSALYLCASSPGGTATNTEAFFGQGTRLTVV.

The CDR3 nucleotides are TGTGCCAGCAGCTTACTAGCGGGACCAGAGACCCAGTACTTC. Residues: CASSLLAGPETQYF. The V and J genes are TRBV13 and TRBJ2-5; 9 bases fit TRBD2. The CDR3 spans 14 residues. V trimming: 2 bases; J trimming: 4 bases; junction bases outside the gene matches: 2. The germline V gene encodes CDR1 PRHDT and CDR2 FYEKMQ (reference sequence).

This clone was observed a single time. V gene TRBV30 combines with J gene TRBJ2-2; 7 nucleotides match TRBD1. This CDR3 contains 14 residues. CDR1 and CDR2 (germline): GTSNPN, SVGIG (reference sequence). CDR3 protein: CAAKRVRGSGELFF. CDR3 bases: TGTGCTGCAAAAAGGGTCAGGGGGTCCGGGGAGCTGTTTTTT. The variable domain in full, with the rest retrieved from reference TRBV30 and TRBJ2-2, is SQTIHQWPATLVQPVGSPLSLECTVEGTSNPNLYWYRQAAGRGLQLLFYSVGIGQISSEVPQNLSASRPQDRQFILSSKKLLLSDSGFYLCAAKRVRGSGELFFGEGSRLTVL.

The chain couples TRBV5-1 to TRBJ2-5; the D gene is possibly TRBD2 (5 bases). The V gene's germline CDR1 is SGHRS and CDR2 YFSETQ. Trimming cost V 3 bases and J 4 bases, with 16 bases left between them. CDR3 size: 15 residues. The CDR3 region is CASSYYGIQIETQYF. In DNA form, the CDR3 reads TGCGCCAGCAGCTACTACGGGATCCAGATAGAGACCCAGTACTTC. The variable domain in full, with the rest retrieved from reference TRBV5-1 and TRBJ2-5, is KAGVTQTPRYLIKTRGQQVTLSCSPISGHRSVSWYQQTPGQGLQFLFEYFSETQRNKGNFPGRFSGRQFSNSRSEMNVSTLELGDSALYLCASSYYGIQIETQYFGPGTRLLVL.

This sequence joins TRBV18 and TRBJ1-1, with TRBD1 matching 9 bases. The CDR3 is 17 amino acids. The V gene end was trimmed by 2 bases and the J gene end by 1 base; junction bases not matched to a gene: 8. CDR1 and CDR2 (germline): KGHSH, LQKENI. The CDR3 sequence: CASSPMKGQGRNTEAFF. CDR3 nucleotides: TGTGCCAGCTCACCAATGAAGGGACAGGGTAGGAACACTGAAGCTTTCTTT.

CDR3 region: CASSLGREQYF. CDR3 in DNA: TGTGCCAGCAGCTTGGGGCGCGAGCAGTACTTC. V usage is TRBV5-4 and J usage is TRBJ2-7; D uncertain. This CDR3 is built from 11 residues. Germline-derived CDR1 and CDR2 are SGHNT and YYREEE (reference sequence). Between the trimmed V and J ends, which lost 0 bases and 6 bases, there was a span of 4 bases.

V gene TRBV4-2 combines with J gene TRBJ2-7; the D gene is possibly TRBD1 (6 bases). CDR1 is LGHNA and CDR2 is YNFKEQ in the germline V gene. Trimming removed 0 bases from V and 2 bases from J, with 11 bases in between. The length of the CDR3 is 15 residues. The CDR3 DNA follows: TGTGCCAGCAGCCAAGAGAGGGGGAAAGCCTACGAGCAGTACTTC. Its protein is CASSQERGKAYEQYF.

This chain joins TRBV30 and TRBJ1-5; no firm D call. V shed 3 bases and J shed 2 bases, with 8 bases lying between them. Germline CDR1 is GTSNPN and CDR2 is SVGIG (reference sequence). The CDR3 is made up of 13 amino acids. The CDR3 spells CAWSPLGNQPQHF. CDR3 coding DNA: TGTGCCTGGAGCCCCCTGGGCAATCAGCCCCAGCATTTT.

The J gene is TRBJ1-1, the V gene TRBV5-1; 8 positions agree with TRBD1. Germline lookup yields CDR1 SGHRS and CDR2 YFSETQ. This CDR3 comprises 14 residues. The V gene end was trimmed by 4 bases and the J gene end by 8 bases; junction bases not matched to a gene: 10. CDR3 protein: CASSLPGQGLEAFF. CDR3 nucleotides: TGCGCCAGCAGCCTGCCCGGACAGGGCCTAGAAGCTTTCTTT.

The chain is built from TRBV19 and TRBJ2-7; perhaps TRBD1 as D (5 bases). Germline CDR1 LNHDA, CDR2 SQIVND (reference sequence). The V end was cut by 1 base, the J end by 1 base, with 11 bases between. The CDR3 covers 15 residues. The CDR3 is CASSIALGVSYEQYF. The CDR3 nucleotides read TGTGCCAGTAGTATAGCTCTAGGGGTATCCTACGAGCAGTACTTC.

The chain couples TRBV6-5 to TRBJ1-3; D gene ambiguous. Between the trimmed V and J ends, which lost 0 bases and 2 bases, there was a span of 11 bases. Germline CDR1 and CDR2: MNHEY and SVGAGI. The CDR3 covers 16 residues. The CDR3 DNA sequence: TGTGCCAGCAGTTACTCGGATGGTGGTACTGGAAACACCATATATTTT. Protein sequence: CASSYSDGGTGNTIYF.

The table lists this clone with a count of one. This chain uses TRBV7-9 with TRBJ2-1; 16 bases map to TRBD2. Per the germline V gene, CDR1 is SEHNR and CDR2 is FQNEAQ (reference sequence). V lost 5 bases to trimming and J lost 3 bases; unmatched junction nucleotides: 10. CDR3 length: 19 amino acids. The CDR3 loop is CASSPLGLAGGGSYNEQFF. The CDR3 region has the DNA TGTGCCAGCAGCCCTTTGGGACTAGCGGGAGGGGGAAGCTACAATGAGCAGTTCTTC.

The rearrangement uses TRBV7-8 and TRBJ1-5, with D uncertain. Per germline, CDR1 SGHVS and CDR2 FQNEAQ. V shed 3 bases and J shed 3 bases, with 12 bases lying between them. This CDR3 contains 15 residues. CDR3 region: CASSLRLNPNQPQHF. In nucleotides, the CDR3 is TGTGCCAGCAGCTTGAGACTGAACCCCAATCAGCCCCAGCATTTT. The variable domain in full, with the rest retrieved from reference TRBV7-8 and TRBJ1-5, is GAGVSQSPRYKVAKRGQDVALRCDPISGHVSLFWYQQALGQGPEFLTYFQNEAQLDKSGLPSDRFFAERPEGSVSTLKIQRTQQEDSAVYLCASSLRLNPNQPQHFGDGTRLSIL.